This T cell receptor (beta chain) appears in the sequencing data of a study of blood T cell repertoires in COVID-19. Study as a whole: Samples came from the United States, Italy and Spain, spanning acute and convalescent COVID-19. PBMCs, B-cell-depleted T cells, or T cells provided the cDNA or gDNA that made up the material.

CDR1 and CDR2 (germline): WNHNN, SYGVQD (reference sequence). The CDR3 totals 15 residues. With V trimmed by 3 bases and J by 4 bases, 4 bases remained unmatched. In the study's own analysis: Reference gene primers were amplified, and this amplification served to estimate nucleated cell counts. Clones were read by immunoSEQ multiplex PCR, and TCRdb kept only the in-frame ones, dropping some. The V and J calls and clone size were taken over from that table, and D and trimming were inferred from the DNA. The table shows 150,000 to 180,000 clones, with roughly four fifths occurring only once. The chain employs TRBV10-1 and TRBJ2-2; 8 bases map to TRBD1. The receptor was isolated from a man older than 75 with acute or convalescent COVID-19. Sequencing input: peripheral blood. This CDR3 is CASSDHTGGTGELFF. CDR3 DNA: TGCGCCAGCAGTGACCATACAGGGGGCACCGGGGAGCTGTTTTTT.